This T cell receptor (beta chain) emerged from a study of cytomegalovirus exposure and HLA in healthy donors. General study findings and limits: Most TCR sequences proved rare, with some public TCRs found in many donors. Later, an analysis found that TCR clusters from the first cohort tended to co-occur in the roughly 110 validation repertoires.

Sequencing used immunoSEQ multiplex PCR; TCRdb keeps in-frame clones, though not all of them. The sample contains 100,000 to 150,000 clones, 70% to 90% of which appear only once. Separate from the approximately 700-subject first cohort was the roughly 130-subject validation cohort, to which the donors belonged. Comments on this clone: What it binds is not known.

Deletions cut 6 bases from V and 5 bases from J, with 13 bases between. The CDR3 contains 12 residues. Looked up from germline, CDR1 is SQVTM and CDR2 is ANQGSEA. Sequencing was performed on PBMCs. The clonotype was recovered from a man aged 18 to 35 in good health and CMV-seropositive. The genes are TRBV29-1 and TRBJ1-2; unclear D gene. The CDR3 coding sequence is TGCAGCGTCGCGGGTTCCTGGTATGGCTACACCTTC. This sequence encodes CSVAGSWYGYTF.